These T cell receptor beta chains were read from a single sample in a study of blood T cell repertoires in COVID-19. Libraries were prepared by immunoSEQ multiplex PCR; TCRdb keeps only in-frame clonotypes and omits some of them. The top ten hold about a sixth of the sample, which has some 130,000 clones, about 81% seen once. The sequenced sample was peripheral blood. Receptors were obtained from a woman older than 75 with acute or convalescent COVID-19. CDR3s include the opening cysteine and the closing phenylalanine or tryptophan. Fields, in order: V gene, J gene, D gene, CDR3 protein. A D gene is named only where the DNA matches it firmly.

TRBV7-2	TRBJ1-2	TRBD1	CASSSTLTQGVGYTF
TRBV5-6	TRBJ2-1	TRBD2	CASSLGASGAYNEQFF
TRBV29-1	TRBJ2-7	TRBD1	CSVGAGGSLEQYF
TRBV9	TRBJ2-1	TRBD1	CASSVGGNRGDYNEQFF
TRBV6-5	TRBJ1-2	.	CASSSQQSNYGYTF
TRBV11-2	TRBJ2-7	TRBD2	CASSLDAGLDSHEQYF
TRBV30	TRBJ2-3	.	CAWSPGGTDTQYF
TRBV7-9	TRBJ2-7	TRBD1	CASTRAGQGVNEQYF
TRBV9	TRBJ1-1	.	CASSVAGDTEAFF
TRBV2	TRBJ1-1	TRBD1	CASSEGQGKMNTEAFF
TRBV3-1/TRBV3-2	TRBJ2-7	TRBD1	CASSQENDRAYEQYF
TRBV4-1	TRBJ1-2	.	CASSNKDSHGYTF
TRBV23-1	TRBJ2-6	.	CASSQANPDSPSGANVLTF
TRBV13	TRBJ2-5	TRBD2	CASSLAAGGGYQETQYF
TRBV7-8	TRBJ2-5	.	CASSRSFEVERETQYF
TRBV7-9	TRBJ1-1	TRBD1	CASSHKTGGMNTEAFF
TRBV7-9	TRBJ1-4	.	CASSSKVSEKLFF
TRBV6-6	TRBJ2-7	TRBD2	CASSSPGLAYEQYF
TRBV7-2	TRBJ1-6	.	CASSLAPSSSYNSPLHF
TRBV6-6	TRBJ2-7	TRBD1	CASSYARQGGLHEQYF
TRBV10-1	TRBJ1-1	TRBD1	CASSGGQGGKAEAFF
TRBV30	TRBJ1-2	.	CAWRPQGQYGYTF
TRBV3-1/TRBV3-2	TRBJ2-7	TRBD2	CASSPRTSGSYEQYF
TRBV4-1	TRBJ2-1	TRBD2	CASSQEGRTSGSHNEQFF
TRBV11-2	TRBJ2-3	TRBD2	CASSTTSGADTQYF
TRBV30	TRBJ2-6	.	CAWRSPSGANVLTF
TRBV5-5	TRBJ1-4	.	CASSGGAPGEKLFF
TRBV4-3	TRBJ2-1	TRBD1	CASSPGQGWDEQFF
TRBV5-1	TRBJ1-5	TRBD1	CASSQGGDNQPQHF
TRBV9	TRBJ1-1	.	CASSALLNTEAFF
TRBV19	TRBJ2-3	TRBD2	CASSPSGTTADTQYF
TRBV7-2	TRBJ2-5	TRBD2	CASSVGLAGQETQYF
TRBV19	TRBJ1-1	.	CASSTQGSTEAFF
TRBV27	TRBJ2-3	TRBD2	CASSLSGGGASDTQYF
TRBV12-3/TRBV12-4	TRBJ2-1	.	CASTPGVGNEQFF